This T cell receptor (beta chain) comes out of a study of T cell responses to AZD1222 COVID-19 vaccine. Overall study results and limits: Among those given AZD1222, only six were seropositive at baseline. All repertoire sampling was performed exclusively after the peak T cell response.

In the case of this clone: As yet, its antigen is unknown.

The V gene's germline CDR1 is SGDLS and CDR2 YYNGEE. V was clipped by 1 base and J by 2 bases, with 10 bases between them. There are 15 residues in the CDR3. Produced via immunoSEQ multiplex PCR; TCRdb's table is partial and in-frame only. The repertoire holds approximately 84,000 clones, around 90% seen once, with less than 2.5% in the top ten. The sequence derives from an adult in good health. Source: peripheral blood, taken on day 0 of AZD1222 vaccination. The chain is built from TRBV9 and TRBJ1-3; the D is unclear. This CDR3 is CASSVRPTAGNTIYF. Here the CDR3 DNA reads TGTGCCAGCAGCGTAAGGCCAACGGCTGGAAACACCATATATTTT.